Included here is one T cell receptor (beta chain) sequence, with context. What it binds is unknown. CDR3 length: 13 amino acids. V shed 5 bases and J 15 bases; nucleotides not matched to a gene: 8. CDR1 and CDR2 from the germline V gene are SNHLY and FYNNEI. Repertoires were generated with immunoSEQ multiplex PCR, while TCRdb's copy carries only in-frame clones and drops some. The profile shows about 140,000 clones, 92% of them singletons. Pooling of second doses given at about 4 or about 12 weeks was done. This specimen belongs to a study of T cell responses to AZD1222 COVID-19 vaccine. Whole-study results and caveats: Baseline serology detected seropositivity in only six AZD1222 recipients. Clonal diversity was possibly underestimated, and white British individuals and females predominated among donors. Among vaccine-associated CD4 TCRs, coverage spanned spike, with dominance at 160-218 and 743-854.

The TCR was taken from an adult who received the AZD1222 COVID-19 vaccine. The chain joins TRBV2 to TRBJ1-5, with 12 positions matching TRBD1. This sample comprised peripheral blood, obtained 28 days after the second AZD1222 dose. The DNA of the CDR3 is TGTGCCAGCAGTCTGGGACAGGGGGCCGTGTGGCATTTT. Its protein product is CASSLGQGAVWHF.